A selection of T cell receptor beta chains follows, all from one sample in a study of cytomegalovirus exposure and HLA in healthy donors. Profiling relied on immunoSEQ multiplex PCR, and the TCRdb table lists in-frame clones only, not all of them. The data hold fewer than 150,000 clones, with 70% to 85% observed a single time. Sequenced sample: PBMCs. The receptors shown here come from a woman between 50 and 59 years old in good health and CMV-seropositive. CDR3s include the opening cysteine and the closing phenylalanine or tryptophan. A D gene is named only where the DNA matches it firmly. Size tells how often a clone was seen (once, few, many) or the class of an expanded clone, and some rows leave it out.

CDR3 DNA: TGTGCCAGCAGCTTAGGAAAGACTAGCGGGACCTACAATGAGCAGTTCTTC; CDR3 protein: CASSLGKTSGTYNEQFF; D gene: TRBD2; J gene: TRBJ2-1; clone size: NA; V gene: TRBV7-6
CDR3 DNA: TGTGCCACCAGCAGAGTTTCCCTAACAGATACGCAGTATTTT; CDR3 protein: CATSRVSLTDTQYF; D gene: NA; J gene: TRBJ2-3; clone size: NA; V gene: TRBV15
CDR3 DNA: TGTGCCATCAGTGGGGAGCCGGGACAGAGCTCCTACAATGAGCAGTTCTTC; CDR3 protein: CAISGEPGQSSYNEQFF; D gene: TRBD1; J gene: TRBJ2-1; clone size: NA; V gene: TRBV10-3
CDR3 DNA: TGTGCCTTCGATCGACAGAAGAACACTGAAGCTTTCTTT; CDR3 protein: CAFDRQKNTEAFF; D gene: NA; J gene: TRBJ1-1; clone size: few; V gene: TRBV30
CDR3 DNA: TGTGCCAGCAGTTCTTTTAACACTGAAGCTTTCTTT; CDR3 protein: CASSSFNTEAFF; D gene: NA; J gene: TRBJ1-1; clone size: NA; V gene: TRBV6-5
CDR3 DNA: TGTGCCAGCAGTGAAAGGTATCCGGGCACTGAAGCTTTCTTT; CDR3 protein: CASSERYPGTEAFF; D gene: NA; J gene: TRBJ1-1; clone size: NA; V gene: TRBV6-1
CDR3 DNA: TGTGCCAGCATTACCACAGCTTCGGAAGCTTTCTTT; CDR3 protein: CASITTASEAFF; D gene: NA; J gene: TRBJ1-1; clone size: NA; V gene: TRBV6-5
CDR3 DNA: TGTGCCATCCAGGGACAGGGCAATCAGCCCCAGCATTTT; CDR3 protein: CAIQGQGNQPQHF; D gene: TRBD1; J gene: TRBJ1-5; clone size: NA; V gene: TRBV10-3
CDR3 DNA: TGTGCCAGCAGCCGCAGGGCAGGGGTAAATGAAAAACTGTTTTTT; CDR3 protein: CASSRRAGVNEKLFF; D gene: NA; J gene: TRBJ1-4; clone size: NA; V gene: TRBV11-2
CDR3 DNA: TGTGCCAGCAGGGCAGGGGGCTTCACTGAAGCTTTCTTT; CDR3 protein: CASRAGGFTEAFF; D gene: TRBD1; J gene: TRBJ1-1; clone size: NA; V gene: TRBV28
CDR3 DNA: TGCGCCAGCAGCGTCCGAACTTCCTACGAGCAGTACTTC; CDR3 protein: CASSVRTSYEQYF; D gene: NA; J gene: TRBJ2-7; clone size: few; V gene: TRBV5-1
CDR3 DNA: TGTGCCAGCTCACCGACCGACAGGAACACCGGGGAGCTGTTTTTT; CDR3 protein: CASSPTDRNTGELFF; D gene: NA; J gene: TRBJ2-2; clone size: few; V gene: TRBV18
CDR3 DNA: TGTGCCAGTAGAACTTCTAGCGGTAGCGAGCAGTACTTC; CDR3 protein: CASRTSSGSEQYF; D gene: TRBD2; J gene: TRBJ2-7; clone size: NA; V gene: TRBV19
CDR3 DNA: TGTGCCAGCAGTGATACCTCAGGGGGAGTATACGAGCAGTACTTC; CDR3 protein: CASSDTSGGVYEQYF; D gene: TRBD1; J gene: TRBJ2-7; clone size: NA; V gene: TRBV2
CDR3 DNA: TGTGCCATCAGTGGGGCCGAGCGGGAGACCCAGTACTTC; CDR3 protein: CAISGAERETQYF; D gene: NA; J gene: TRBJ2-5; clone size: NA; V gene: TRBV10-3
CDR3 DNA: TGTGCCAGCAGGAGAGGGCAGATTAACACTGAAGCTTTCTTT; CDR3 protein: CASRRGQINTEAFF; D gene: NA; J gene: TRBJ1-1; clone size: NA; V gene: TRBV6-1
CDR3 DNA: TGTGCCTGGAGGGACAAGGGGAATCAGCCCCAGCATTTT; CDR3 protein: CAWRDKGNQPQHF; D gene: NA; J gene: TRBJ1-5; clone size: NA; V gene: TRBV30
CDR3 DNA: TGTGCCAGCAGTGCGACAGGGTATGGCTACACCTTC; CDR3 protein: CASSATGYGYTF; D gene: TRBD1; J gene: TRBJ1-2; clone size: NA; V gene: TRBV25-1
CDR3 DNA: TGTGCCAGCAGCTTAGCGCCTCGGGAGGCCAAAAACATTCAGTACTTC; CDR3 protein: CASSLAPREAKNIQYF; D gene: NA; J gene: TRBJ2-4; clone size: NA; V gene: TRBV7-2
CDR3 DNA: TGCGCCAGCAAGTCTAGCGGGGAAGAGACCCAGTACTTC; CDR3 protein: CASKSSGEETQYF; D gene: TRBD2; J gene: TRBJ2-5; clone size: once; V gene: TRBV5-1
CDR3 DNA: TGTGCCAGTAGTATAGACGAGGGTTGGGGAAGGCGAGCTTTCTTT; CDR3 protein: CASSIDEGWGRRAFF; D gene: NA; J gene: TRBJ1-1; clone size: NA; V gene: TRBV19
CDR3 DNA: TGTGCCAGTAGTTACCAGGGGGACTATGGCTACACCTTC; CDR3 protein: CASSYQGDYGYTF; D gene: TRBD1; J gene: TRBJ1-2; clone size: NA; V gene: TRBV19